These 14 T cell receptor beta chains originate from one sample sequenced in a study of blood T cell repertoires in COVID-19. Some clones are missing from TCRdb's copy, which holds only in-frame ones; the method was immunoSEQ multiplex PCR. Of about 480,000 clones listed, about 85% were seen once; the top ten hold over 1.5%. Sequencing used PBMCs or T cells enriched from blood (not recorded which). All receptors derive from a woman aged 18-29 years with acute COVID-19.

The rearrangement uses TRBV4-3 and TRBJ2-1, with 8 bases lining up with TRBD1. Germline loops: CDR1 LGHNA, CDR2 YSLEER. The V gene end was trimmed by 0 bases and the J gene end by 6 bases; junction bases not matched to a gene: 7. The CDR3 is 16 residues long. CDR3 DNA sequence: TGCGCCAGCAGCCAAGATGACAGGGGTACTGGCAATGAGCAGTTCTTC. Its translation is CASSQDDRGTGNEQFF.

The CDR3 nucleotides are TGTGCCAGCAGCTTAGTATTAGCTACGGTTGGGGCCAACGTCCTGACTTTC. The encoded protein is CASSLVLATVGANVLTF. The chain couples TRBV11-2 to TRBJ2-6; no clear D. The V gene's germline CDR1 is SGHAT and CDR2 FQNNGV. The CDR3 runs to 17 residues. V lost 1 base and J 3 bases, leaving 13 bases between the germline ends.

Worth noting for this clone: The junction differs from germline at one of its ends, possibly a read error. The chain joins TRBV2 to TRBJ2-7; D is unclear. The germline V gene encodes CDR1 SNHLY and CDR2 FYNNEI. The CDR3 length is 15 residues. CDR3 sequence reads: CASTEITQAAGEQYF. CDR3 sequence (DNA): TGTGCCAGCACTGAAATCACCCAGGCCGCCGGCGAGCAGTACTTC.

The chain combines TRBV19 with TRBJ2-7; 7 bases are shared with TRBD1. The germline V gene encodes CDR1 LNHDA and CDR2 SQIVND (reference sequence). The CDR3 totals 14 residues. The trim removed 6 bases at V and 6 bases at J, leaving 11 bases unmatched. The CDR3 loop is CASSVGGDRAEQYF. CDR3 DNA: TGTGCCAGTAGCGTTGGTGGTGACAGGGCCGAGCAGTACTTC.

This clone was picked up one time. Additional DNA sequences in this sample encode the identical CDR3. CDR3 in DNA: TGTGCCAGCTCTTACACAGATACGCAGTATTTT. Protein sequence: CASSYTDTQYF. The J gene is TRBJ2-3, the V gene TRBV2; no clear D gene. Germline V gene sequence: CDR1 SNHLY, CDR2 FYNNEI. The ends were cut back, 8 bases at V and 2 bases at J, with 5 bases in the middle. This CDR3 has 11 residues.

This chain uses TRBV5-1 with TRBJ2-1; D is perhaps TRBD2 (5 bases). The CDR3 is 12 residues long. The V end lost 7 bases, the J end lost 8 bases, and 13 bases lay between the germline ends. The germline gives CDR1 SGHRS, CDR2 YFSETQ. The CDR3: CASGFLGDEQFF. The CDR3 DNA is TGCGCCAGCGGATTTCTGGGAGATGAGCAGTTCTTC.

V is TRBV5-6 and J is TRBJ1-1; the match to TRBD1 covers 7 bases. The CDR3 is 13 amino acids. Germline CDR1 is SGHDT and CDR2 is YYEEEE. V was clipped by 2 bases and J by 6 bases; unmatched bases: 4. The CDR3 coding sequence is TGTGCCAGCAGCTTTAGGGACAGACCTGAAGCTTTCTTT. Amino acids: CASSFRDRPEAFF. Using reference TRBV5-6 and TRBJ1-1 for the parts outside the CDR3, the full variable domain is DAGVTQSPTHLIKTRGQQVTLRCSPKSGHDTVSWYQQALGQGPQFIFQYYEEEERQRGNFPDRFSGHQFPNYSSELNVNALLLGDSALYLCASSFRDRPEAFFGQGTRLTVV.

V is TRBV30 and J is TRBJ2-2; TRBD2 aligns across 7 bases. Looked up from germline, CDR1 is GTSNPN and CDR2 is SVGIG (reference sequence). J was trimmed by 2 bases and V by 4 bases; bases with no gene match: 7. The length of the CDR3 is 15 residues. The CDR3 nucleotides read TGTGCCTGGATCGTGGCGGGAGATAACACCGGGGAGCTGTTTTTT. It translates to CAWIVAGDNTGELFF.

This chain joins TRBV4-2 and TRBJ2-5, with TRBD2 matching 10 bases. The CDR3 is 16 amino acids. Germline V lookup: CDR1 LGHNA, CDR2 YNFKEQ. V shed 1 base, J shed 5 bases, and the junction held 7 bases outside the gene matches. The CDR3 nucleotides are TGTGCCAGCAGCCAAGGCGATAGCGGGGGGCGGGAGACCCAGTACTTC. Residues: CASSQGDSGGRETQYF.

The chain has TRBV15 and TRBJ2-5, with a possible D match to TRBD1 (5 bases). The length of the CDR3 is 15 residues. Trimming removed 0 bases from V and 4 bases from J, with 12 bases in between. In germline, CDR1 is LNHNV, CDR2 YYDKDF (reference sequence). CDR3 nucleotide sequence: TGTGCCACCAGCAGAGATCAGGGTAGTAGAGAGACCCAGTACTTC. This codes for CATSRDQGSRETQYF.

The J gene is TRBJ2-2, the V gene TRBV4-3, with TRBD2 identical over 10 bases. Germline V CDR1 and CDR2: LGHNA, YSLEER. This CDR3 comprises 17 residues. The ends lost 0 bases at V and 7 bases at J; junction bases unmatched: 8. The CDR3 DNA reads as TGCGCCAGCAGCCAAGAAGGGGTAGCGGGAGGAATCGGGGAGCTGTTTTTT. Protein sequence: CASSQEGVAGGIGELFF.

The CDR3 loop reads CASSSTWDYRYNEQFF. As DNA, the CDR3 is TGTGCCAGCAGCTCGACCTGGGACTACCGCTACAATGAGCAGTTCTTC. The gene calls are TRBV11-2 and TRBJ2-1; 7 positions agree with TRBD2. The ends lost 4 bases at V and 3 bases at J; junction bases unmatched: 9. CDR1 SGHAT and CDR2 FQNNGV come from the germline V gene. This CDR3 is built from 16 residues.

The chain links TRBV5-1 to TRBJ2-3, with D possibly being TRBD2 (6 bases). V gave up 2 bases and J gave up 0 bases, with 16 bases separating them. Germline V gives CDR1 SGHRS, CDR2 YFSETQ. CDR3 length: 17 residues. CDR3 sequence reads: CASSFSGHIISTDTQYF. CDR3 nucleotide sequence: TGCGCCAGCAGCTTTAGCGGACACATTATTAGCACAGATACGCAGTATTTT. Together with reference TRBV5-1 and TRBJ2-3, the CDR3 gives the full variable domain: KAGVTQTPRYLIKTRGQQVTLSCSPISGHRSVSWYQQTPGQGLQFLFEYFSETQRNKGNFPGRFSGRQFSNSRSEMNVSTLELGDSALYLCASSFSGHIISTDTQYFGPGTRLTVL.

This clone appeared once. This chain joins TRBV3-1 (or the pseudogene TRBV3-2) and TRBJ2-7, with unresolved D. The CDR3 spans 16 residues. Germline-derived CDR1 and CDR2 are LGHDT and YNNKEL (reference sequence). The V end was cut by 0 bases, the J end by 0 bases, with 12 bases between. The CDR3 loop is CASSQDEESLSYEQYF. The CDR3 DNA follows: TGTGCCAGCAGCCAAGATGAGGAATCTCTCTCCTACGAGCAGTACTTC.